A single sample is the source of the 25 T cell receptor beta chains below, sequenced in a study of post-analysis software for immune sequencing data. Study-wide results and limits: Compared with controls, patients had more of five TRBV segments, including TRBV5-6, TRBV5-1 and TRBV20-1.

No antigen has been assigned to these receptors. Unique molecular identifiers were built into the TCR beta cDNA libraries. TCRdb re-called the PCR reads with MiXCR, one entry per CDR3 protein. This table holds about 200,000 distinct CDR3 sequences, around 30% found once. The source material was blood. These receptors all come from a girl aged 2-17 years with multiple sclerosis.

The chain couples TRBV7-2 to TRBJ2-3; either TRBD1 or TRBD2 may fit D (6 bases each). With 5 bases removed from V and 0 bases from J, the gap between germline ends came to 18 bases. Germline-derived CDR1 and CDR2 are SGHTA and FQGNSA. The CDR3 runs 17 residues. Here the CDR3 reads CASSEGGGITSTDTQYF. The CDR3 coding sequence is TGTGCCAGCAGCGAAGGAGGGGGGATCACTAGCACAGATACGCAGTATTTT.

This clonotype was recorded many times. CDR3 loop: CASSGLAGILYQETQYF. CDR3 sequence (DNA): TGTGCCAGCAGTGGACTAGCGGGAATTCTCTACCAAGAGACCCAGTACTTC. The genes are TRBV11-2 and TRBJ2-5; TRBD2 aligns across 12 bases. The V segment lost 6 bases and the J segment 0 bases; nucleotides outside the gene matches: 8. In germline, CDR1 is SGHAT, CDR2 FQNNGV. The CDR3 is made up of 17 amino acids.

This clonotype appeared a few times. The chain combines TRBV30 with TRBJ1-1; D perhaps matches TRBD1 (6 bases). Germline lookup yields CDR1 GTSNPN and CDR2 SVGIG (reference sequence). The ends were cut back, 0 bases at V and 5 bases at J, with 16 bases in the middle. The CDR3 is 15 amino acids. The CDR3 is CAWSVAAGARTEAFF. The CDR3 DNA reads TGTGCCTGGAGTGTTGCAGCAGGGGCGAGGACTGAAGCTTTCTTT.

The chain carries TRBV5-5 and TRBJ2-7, with TRBD1 identical over 8 bases. Germline lookup yields CDR1 SGHKS and CDR2 YYEKEE (reference sequence). The CDR3 runs 14 residues. Unmatched junction bases numbered 8, after V lost 4 bases and J lost 5 bases. CDR3 loop: CASSVGTGPNEQYF. The CDR3 nucleotides are TGTGCCAGCAGCGTAGGGACAGGCCCTAACGAGCAGTACTTC. Full variable domain (missing parts from reference TRBV5-5 and TRBJ2-7): DAGVTQSPTHLIKTRGQQVTLRCSPISGHKSVSWYQQVLGQGPQFIFQYYEKEERGRGNFPDRFSARQFPNYSSELNVNALLLGDSALYLCASSVGTGPNEQYFGPGTRLTVT.

This clonotype has a count of ten or more. The chain employs TRBV7-3 and TRBJ2-3; D may be TRBD1 or TRBD2 (7 bases each). Germline V CDR1 and CDR2: SGHTA, FQGTGA. Deletions cut 5 bases from V and 5 bases from J, with 11 bases between. The CDR3 runs to 13 residues. CDR3 in DNA: TGTGCCAGCAGCCCCAGGGGGGGAGATACGCAGTATTTT. It encodes CASSPRGGDTQYF.

This clonotype occurred a few times. A junction end diverges from the germline sequence, so it may reflect a read error. The chain is built from TRBV20-1 and TRBJ2-1; the D gene is possibly TRBD2 (5 bases). Germline V gene data show CDR1 as DFQATT and CDR2 as SNEGSKA (reference sequence). This CDR3 has 11 residues. CDR3 loop: CSAGLNNGQFF. DNA of the CDR3: TGCAGTGCTGGACTGAACAATGGGCAGTTCTTC.

The rearrangement joins TRBV3-1 to TRBJ2-1; TRBD2 matches at 9 bases. Trimming removed 1 base from V and 15 bases from J; junction bases left unmatched: 13. CDR1 is LGHDT, CDR2 YNNKEL, per germline (reference sequence). The CDR3 length is 15 residues. The CDR3 coding sequence is TGTGCCAGCAGCCAAGGTTTGGGGATTGGCGGGGGGGGGTTCTTC. Its protein product is CASSQGLGIGGGGFF.

This clonotype was observed at least ten times. The gene calls are TRBV20-1 and TRBJ2-7; D ambiguous. Germline loops: CDR1 DFQATT, CDR2 SNEGSKA (reference sequence). This CDR3 contains 11 residues. V was pared by 5 bases and J by 2 bases, with 7 bases between. This CDR3 is CSALRTYEQYF. For the CDR3, the DNA is TGCAGTGCTCTAAGGACCTACGAGCAGTACTTC.

A few counts support this clonotype. At one end, the junction sequence differs from germline, possibly due to a read error. V gene TRBV10-3 combines with J gene TRBJ1-2; D is uncertain. The CDR3 runs 16 residues. The germline V gene has CDR1 ENHRY and CDR2 SYGVKD. CDR3 loop: CAVSASVAVDFGGYTF. DNA for the CDR3: TGTGCCGTCAGTGCCTCGGTGGCAGTGGACTTCGGTGGCTACACCTTC.

This clonotype has only a few counts. The chain recombines TRBV4-1 with TRBJ2-1; TRBD1 or TRBD2 may be the D gene (5 bases each). This CDR3 spans 17 amino acids. The V end lost 0 bases, the J end lost 2 bases, and 14 bases lay between the germline ends. Germline assignment: CDR1 MGHRA and CDR2 YSYEKL. The CDR3 loop reads CASSQDPPGPPYNEQFF. The DNA of the CDR3 is TGCGCCAGCAGCCAAGATCCCCCGGGACCACCCTACAATGAGCAGTTCTTC.

The CDR3 is CASSIERGEAFF. The CDR3 region has the DNA TGTGCCAGCAGTATTGAGAGGGGTGAAGCTTTCTTT. The V gene is TRBV6-6, the J gene TRBJ1-1, with a tentative D call TRBD1 (5 bases). CDR3 length: 12 residues. The V end was cut by 5 bases, the J end by 7 bases, with 11 bases between. CDR1 and CDR2 from the germline V gene are MNHNY and SVGAGI (reference sequence).

The rearrangement joins TRBV20-1 to TRBJ2-7, with 11 bases matching TRBD2. The length of the CDR3 is 15 residues. CDR1 DFQATT and CDR2 SNEGSKA come from the germline V gene (reference sequence). J lost 6 bases, V lost 0 bases, and 7 bases had no gene match. CDR3 sequence reads: CSARELAGVGTEQYF. The CDR3 DNA sequence: TGCAGTGCTAGAGAACTAGCGGGAGTGGGGACCGAGCAGTACTTC.

This chain links TRBV5-6 with TRBJ1-2; possibly TRBD1 for D (6 bases). This CDR3 is 15 amino acids long. CDR1 is SGHDT, CDR2 YYEEEE, per germline. Trimming took 0 bases from V and 2 from J, leaving 11 bases between them. The CDR3 loop reads CASSLEGGTNYGYTF. The CDR3 DNA reads as TGTGCCAGCAGCTTGGAGGGGGGAACGAACTATGGCTACACCTTC.

The sample holds many counts of this clonotype. The chain employs TRBV20-1 and TRBJ2-1; D unresolved. Germline assignment: CDR1 DFQATT and CDR2 SNEGSKA (reference sequence). CDR3 length equals 13 residues. The V gene lost 6 bases and the J gene lost 9 bases, with 18 bases spanning the gap. CDR3 sequence: CSATRVFVGEQFF. CDR3 sequence (DNA): TGCAGTGCCACGAGAGTCTTCGTAGGTGAGCAGTTCTTC.

The chain joins TRBV12-3 or TRBV12-4 to TRBJ1-2; D gene uncertain. The CDR3 extends over 12 amino acids. Trimming took off 5 bases at V and 4 bases at J, with 8 bases between the two ends. The CDR3: CASSGQPYGYTF. DNA of the CDR3: TGTGCCAGCAGTGGCCAGCCCTATGGCTACACCTTC.

For this clonotype: A much larger clone lies a single base off, so this may be a read error. The J gene is TRBJ2-5, the V gene TRBV9, with D tentatively TRBD1 (6 bases). This CDR3 has 16 residues. The germline CDR1 and CDR2 sequences are SGDLS and YYNGEE. Trimming cost V 4 bases and J 2 bases, with 18 bases left between them. The CDR3 spells CASSLSRGGRQETQYF. The CDR3 DNA is TGTGCCAGCAGCCTCAGTAGAGGGGGTCGGCAAGAGACCCAGTACTTC.

There are a few counts of this clonotype. V gene TRBV6-1 combines with J gene TRBJ1-5; D is uncertain. Germline CDR1 MNHNS, CDR2 SASEGT. Trimming removed 7 bases from V and 6 bases from J, with 13 bases in between. CDR3 size: 13 residues. The DNA of the CDR3 is TGTGCCAGCATGAGCGGGTTTGGTCAGCCCCAGCATTTT. Translation gives CASMSGFGQPQHF.

The count of this clonotype is one. The chain combines TRBV29-1 with TRBJ2-3; no reliable D call. The CDR3 has 14 amino acids. Germline V gene sequence: CDR1 SQVTM, CDR2 ANQGSEA. Trimming cost V 3 bases and J 2 bases, with 12 bases left between them. As DNA, the CDR3 is TGCAGCGTTGAGCCAGGAACCCTCACAGATACGCAGTATTTT. Translated, it gives CSVEPGTLTDTQYF.

The V gene is TRBV20-1, the J gene TRBJ2-7, with 11 positions matching TRBD1. CDR1 is DFQATT, CDR2 SNEGSKA, per germline (reference sequence). V was clipped by 6 bases and J by 12 bases; unmatched bases: 16. The CDR3 contains 14 residues. The CDR3 loop reads CSASNRDRGKIWYF. As DNA, the CDR3 is TGCAGTGCGTCTAACCGGGACAGGGGGAAAATTTGGTACTTC.

This clonotype was detected many times. V usage is TRBV4-1 and J usage is TRBJ1-2, with D uncertain. The CDR3 runs 16 residues. Trimming pared 0 bases from V and 4 bases from J, leaving 15 bases between. The V gene's germline CDR1 is MGHRA and CDR2 YSYEKL. Here the CDR3 DNA reads TGCGCCAGCAGCCAAGAGTTGAGAGGCCGAACCTATGGCTACACCTTC. This codes for CASSQELRGRTYGYTF.

This clonotype appeared many times. This CDR3 is CASSYSGQGYGYTF. The CDR3 DNA follows: TGTGCCAGCAGTTACTCAGGACAGGGATATGGCTACACCTTC. This chain links TRBV6-5 with TRBJ1-2; TRBD1 matches at 8 bases. The germline gives CDR1 MNHEY, CDR2 SVGAGI. The trim removed 0 bases at V and 5 bases at J, leaving 2 bases unmatched. This CDR3 has 14 amino acids.

This clonotype was detected a few times. The rearrangement joins TRBV19 to TRBJ1-2; possibly TRBD1 for D (6 bases). The CDR3 contains 16 residues. Between the trimmed V and J ends, which lost 3 bases and 4 bases, there was a span of 18 bases. CDR1 LNHDA and CDR2 SQIVND come from the germline V gene (reference sequence). The CDR3 DNA reads TGTGCCAGTAGTATCCTAGGAAGACAGGATTCCTATGGCTACACCTTC. Translation gives CASSILGRQDSYGYTF.

The rearrangement uses TRBV3-1 and TRBJ2-1, with D possibly matching TRBD2 (5 bases). The last part of the DNA fits TRBJ2-7 better; the J call may be wrong. The CDR3 length is 18 residues. Germline loops: CDR1 LGHDT, CDR2 YNNKEL (reference sequence). DNA for the CDR3: TGTGCCAGCAGCCAAGTTTTGGGAGCGGTGAGCTCCTACAATGAGCAGTACTTC. Protein product: CASSQVLGAVSSYNEQYF.

About this clonotype itself: A read error may be the cause here, since a much bigger clone is one base away. J is TRBJ2-5 and V is TRBV5-1; D is undetermined. The germline V gene has CDR1 SGHRS and CDR2 YFSETQ. This CDR3 region has 13 residues. CDR3 in amino acids: CASSLHEQGTQYF. The DNA of the CDR3 is TGCGCCAGCAGCTTGCACGAGCAAGGGACCCAGTACTTC. The full variable domain, its missing parts supplied by reference TRBV5-1 and TRBJ2-5, is KAGVTQTPRYLIKTRGQQVTLSCSPISGHRSVSWYQQTPGQGLQFLFEYFSETQRNKGNFPGRFSGRQFSNSRSEMNVSTLELGDSALYLCASSLHEQGTQYFGPGTRLLVL.

The genes are TRBV7-2 and TRBJ2-5, with 13 bases that match TRBD2. The CDR3 length is 17 residues. J was trimmed by 5 bases and V by 5 bases; bases with no gene match: 11. Germline CDR1 and CDR2: SGHTA and FQGNSA. This chain's CDR3 is CASSPRTSGGIGETQYF. DNA of the CDR3: TGTGCCAGCAGCCCTCGGACTAGCGGGGGAATCGGGGAGACCCAGTACTTC. The full variable domain, in which reference TRBV7-2 and TRBJ2-5 provide the parts outside the CDR3, is GAGVSQSPSNKVTEKGKDVELRCDPISGHTALYWYRQSLGQGLEFLIYFQGNSAPDKSGLPSDRFSAERTGGSVSTLTIQRTQQEDSAVYLCASSPRTSGGIGETQYFGPGTRLLVL.